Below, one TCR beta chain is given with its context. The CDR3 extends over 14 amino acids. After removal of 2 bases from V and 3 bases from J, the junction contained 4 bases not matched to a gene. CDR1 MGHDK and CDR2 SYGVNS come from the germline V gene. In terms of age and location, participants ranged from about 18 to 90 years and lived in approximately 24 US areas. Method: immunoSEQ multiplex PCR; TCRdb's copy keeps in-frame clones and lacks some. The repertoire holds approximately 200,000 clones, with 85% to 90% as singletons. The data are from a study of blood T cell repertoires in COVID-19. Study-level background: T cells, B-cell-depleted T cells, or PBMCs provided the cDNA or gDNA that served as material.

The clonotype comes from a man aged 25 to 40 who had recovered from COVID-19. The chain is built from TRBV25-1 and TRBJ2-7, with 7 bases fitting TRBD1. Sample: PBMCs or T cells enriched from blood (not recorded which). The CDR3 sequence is CASSETGQFYEQYF. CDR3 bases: TGTGCCAGCAGTGAAACGGGACAGTTCTACGAGCAGTACTTC.